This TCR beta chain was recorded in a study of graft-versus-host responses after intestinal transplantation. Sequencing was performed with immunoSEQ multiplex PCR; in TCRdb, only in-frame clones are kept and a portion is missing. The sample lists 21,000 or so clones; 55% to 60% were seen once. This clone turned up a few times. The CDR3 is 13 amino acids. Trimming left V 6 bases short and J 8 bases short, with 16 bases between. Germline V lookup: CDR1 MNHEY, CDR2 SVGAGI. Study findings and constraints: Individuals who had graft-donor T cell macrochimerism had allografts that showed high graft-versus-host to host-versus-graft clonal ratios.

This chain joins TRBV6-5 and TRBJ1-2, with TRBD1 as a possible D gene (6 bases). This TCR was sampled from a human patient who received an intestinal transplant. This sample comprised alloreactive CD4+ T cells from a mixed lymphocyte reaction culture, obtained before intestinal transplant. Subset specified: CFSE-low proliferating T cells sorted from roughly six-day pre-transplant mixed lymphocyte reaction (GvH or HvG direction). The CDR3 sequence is CASRSRGVGGYTF. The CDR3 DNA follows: TGTGCCAGCAGGAGCAGGGGAGTTGGGGGCTACACCTTC.